The 19 T cell receptor beta chains given below trace back to one sample, sequenced in a study of cytomegalovirus exposure and HLA in healthy donors. PCR was performed using 60 Vbeta and 13 Jbeta primers. The table came from immunoSEQ multiplex PCR; TCRdb's copy has only in-frame clones and leaves some out. The sample shows about 93,000 clones, roughly 72% of them seen only once. Sequencing was done on a sample of PBMCs. Receptor source: a man aged 30-40 years in good health and CMV-seronegative.

V gene TRBV6-1 combines with J gene TRBJ1-1; D not certain. V was shortened by 1 base and J by 1 base, with 16 bases between the two germline ends. CDR1 is MNHNS and CDR2 is SASEGT in the germline V gene. The CDR3 covers 17 residues. In DNA, the CDR3 is TGTGCCAGCAGTGAAGTTGGTGGCCAGGCCAGGAACACTGAAGCTTTCTTT. The encoded protein is CASSEVGGQARNTEAFF.

The table lists this clone with a few counts. This chain uses TRBV4-2 with TRBJ1-2; TRBD1 matches at 8 bases. With V trimmed by 4 bases and J by 3 bases, 10 bases remained unmatched. The CDR3 consists of 16 residues. Germline CDR1 reads LGHNA; CDR2 reads YNFKEQ. In DNA form, the CDR3 reads TGTGCCAGCAGCCGGTCGACCCTGACAGGGGACTATGGCTACACCTTC. Residues: CASSRSTLTGDYGYTF.

This chain uses TRBV4-1 with TRBJ1-5; D remains unclear. This CDR3 is 15 amino acids long. CDR1 and CDR2 (germline): MGHRA, YSYEKL. Trimming left V 2 bases short and J 7 bases short, with 15 bases between. The CDR3 reads CASSQTEASQQPQHF. The CDR3 DNA is TGCGCCAGCAGCCAAACCGAGGCAAGTCAGCAGCCCCAGCATTTT.

This chain links TRBV14 with TRBJ2-1; 8 bases agree with TRBD2. Germline V gene data show CDR1 as SGHDN and CDR2 as FVKESK. The CDR3 covers 18 residues. V shed 0 bases and J 0 bases; nucleotides not matched to a gene: 7. This CDR3 reads CASSQDSSGWFSYNEQFF. The CDR3 DNA is TGTGCCAGCAGCCAAGATTCTAGCGGGTGGTTCTCCTACAATGAGCAGTTCTTC. The full variable domain, completed using reference TRBV14 and TRBJ2-1, is EAGVTQFPSHSVIEKGQTVTLRCDPISGHDNLYWYRRVMGKEIKFLLHFVKESKQDESGMPNNRFLAERTGGTYSTLKVQPAELEDSGVYFCASSQDSSGWFSYNEQFFGPGTRLTVL.

V and J are TRBV11-3 and TRBJ1-3; D unresolved. The germline V gene encodes CDR1 SGHNT and CDR2 YENEEA. The V end was cut by 5 bases, the J end by 1 base, with 9 bases between. The CDR3 totals 14 residues. The CDR3 reads CASSPQVSGNTIYF. The CDR3 DNA reads as TGTGCCAGCAGCCCTCAGGTATCTGGAAACACCATATATTTT.

The rearrangement joins TRBV15 to TRBJ2-5, with unresolved D. Per the germline V gene, CDR1 is LNHNV and CDR2 is YYDKDF (reference sequence). The CDR3 has 14 residues. The V gene lost 0 bases and the J gene lost 1 base, with 6 bases spanning the gap. The CDR3 region has the DNA TGTGCCACCAGCAGAGACCGAGGCCAAGAGACCCAGTACTTC. This codes for CATSRDRGQETQYF.

This clone was recorded once. The chain couples TRBV13 to TRBJ1-1; TRBD1 matches 10 bases. V shed 5 bases and J 3 bases; nucleotides not matched to a gene: 3. The germline V gene has CDR1 PRHDT and CDR2 FYEKMQ (reference sequence). The CDR3 totals 14 residues. The CDR3 coding sequence is TGTGCCAGCAGCCAGGACAGGGGGGACACTGAAGCTTTCTTT. Translation gives CASSQDRGDTEAFF. The full variable domain, rest sourced from reference TRBV13 and TRBJ1-1, is AAGVIQSPRHLIKEKRETATLKCYPIPRHDTVYWYQQGPGQDPQFLISFYEKMQSDKGSIPDRFSAQQFSDYHSELNMSSLELGDSALYFCASSQDRGDTEAFFGQGTRLTVV.

This clone was seen only a few times. J is TRBJ2-3 and V is TRBV6-5; perhaps TRBD2 as D (6 bases). Trimming cost V 1 base and J 1 base, with 9 bases left between them. The CDR3 runs to 15 residues. Germline assignment: CDR1 MNHEY and CDR2 SVGAGI. The CDR3 spells CASSYYGGGTDTQYF. The CDR3 DNA sequence: TGTGCCAGCAGTTACTACGGAGGGGGCACAGATACGCAGTATTTT.

The chain links TRBV19 to TRBJ2-5, with D maybe TRBD1 (6 bases). Germline CDR1 and CDR2: LNHDA and SQIVND (reference sequence). The CDR3 is made up of 14 amino acids. The ends were cut back, 1 base at V and 5 bases at J, with 11 bases in the middle. The CDR3 reads CASSIGNRDETQYF. CDR3 in DNA: TGTGCCAGTAGTATAGGAAACAGGGACGAGACCCAGTACTTC.

The sample holds one count of this clone. V and J are TRBV6-1 and TRBJ2-2, with D maybe TRBD2 (5 bases). Germline V gives CDR1 MNHNS, CDR2 SASEGT. V lost 4 bases and J lost 4, with 16 bases in between. The CDR3 spans 16 residues. The CDR3 sequence is CASSAGIQWPTGELFF. CDR3 DNA: TGTGCCAGCAGTGCCGGGATCCAATGGCCCACCGGGGAGCTGTTTTTT.

The rearrangement links TRBV28 to TRBJ1-2, with 12 nucleotides matching TRBD1. V dropped 6 bases and J dropped 8; count of bases not matched to a gene: 10. Germline V gene data show CDR1 as MDHEN and CDR2 as SYDVKM. The CDR3 is made up of 15 amino acids. The CDR3 loop reads CASSPGQGAYSGYTF. CDR3 bases: TGTGCCAGCAGCCCGGGACAGGGGGCGTATTCCGGCTACACCTTC.

The chain has TRBV4-3 and TRBJ1-6; TRBD1 matches at 8 bases. Germline CDR1 and CDR2: LGHNA and YSLEER. After removal of 0 bases from V and 10 bases from J, the junction contained 2 bases not matched to a gene. The CDR3 contains 14 residues. The CDR3 is CASSQERQGSPLHF. In DNA form, the CDR3 reads TGCGCCAGCAGCCAAGAAAGACAGGGGTCACCCCTCCACTTT.

This clone was observed a single time. V is TRBV9 and J is TRBJ1-1, with a possible D match to TRBD1 (6 bases). The CDR3 loop spans 13 amino acids. Trimming stripped 2 bases from V and 6 bases from J, with 11 bases between. CDR1 and CDR2 (germline): SGDLS, YYNGEE. The CDR3 coding sequence is TGTGCCAGCAGCGTCCTAGGGGGATCTGAAGCTTTCTTT. It is translated as CASSVLGGSEAFF.

The chain couples TRBV4-1 to TRBJ2-1; the match to TRBD2 covers 10 bases. CDR3 length: 14 amino acids. Germline assignment: CDR1 MGHRA and CDR2 YSYEKL. Trimming cost V 0 bases and J 14 bases; bases outside gene matches: 7. The CDR3 DNA reads as TGCGCCAGCAGCCAAGAGTTCCAGCGGGGGGGTAAGTTCTTC. Translation gives CASSQEFQRGGKFF.

This chain links TRBV10-1 with TRBJ2-2, with 7 bases lining up with TRBD1. The germline CDR1 and CDR2 sequences are WNHNN and SYGVQD (reference sequence). V shed 6 bases and J 5 bases; nucleotides not matched to a gene: 15. The CDR3 contains 17 residues. The CDR3 DNA is TGCGCCAGCAGGTCGACACCCGGGACAGACGGGACCGGGGAGCTGTTTTTT. It translates to CASRSTPGTDGTGELFF.

The chain is built from TRBV5-1 and TRBJ1-6; TRBD1 matches at 8 bases. With V trimmed by 0 bases and J by 4 bases, 6 bases remained unmatched. This CDR3 has 17 residues. Germline V lookup: CDR1 SGHRS, CDR2 YFSETQ. The DNA for the CDR3 is TGCGCCAGCAGCTTGGAGGGACAGGCCTTTTATAATTCACCCCTCCACTTT. Translated, it gives CASSLEGQAFYNSPLHF. Full variable domain (rest looked up from reference TRBV5-1 and TRBJ1-6): KAGVTQTPRYLIKTRGQQVTLSCSPISGHRSVSWYQQTPGQGLQFLFEYFSETQRNKGNFPGRFSGRQFSNSRSEMNVSTLELGDSALYLCASSLEGQAFYNSPLHFGNGTRLTVT.

This clone was counted a few times. The chain links TRBV5-1 to TRBJ2-7, with D maybe TRBD2 (5 bases). Trimming removed 7 bases from V and 3 bases from J, with 8 bases in between. CDR1 and CDR2 (germline): SGHRS, YFSETQ. The CDR3 extends over 11 amino acids. CDR3 in DNA: TGCGCCAGCGGGAGAAACTACGAGCAGTACTTC. Translation: CASGRNYEQYF.

The genes are TRBV7-3 and TRBJ2-5; 8 bases map to TRBD2. V lost 0 bases to trimming and J lost 4 bases; unmatched junction nucleotides: 7. The CDR3 has 16 amino acids. Germline lookup yields CDR1 SGHTA and CDR2 FQGTGA. The CDR3 spells CASSLTAGGTLETQYF. DNA for the CDR3: TGTGCCAGCAGCTTAACGGCGGGGGGCACGTTAGAGACCCAGTACTTC.

The chain carries TRBV6-5 and TRBJ2-5; 8 bases fit TRBD1. The CDR3 length is 14 residues. V was pared by 5 bases and J by 7 bases, with 9 bases of the junction left unmatched. The germline gives CDR1 MNHEY, CDR2 SVGAGI. CDR3 residues: CASSPGQGVWTQYF. CDR3 nucleotide sequence: TGTGCCAGCAGTCCCGGACAGGGAGTGTGGACCCAGTACTTC.